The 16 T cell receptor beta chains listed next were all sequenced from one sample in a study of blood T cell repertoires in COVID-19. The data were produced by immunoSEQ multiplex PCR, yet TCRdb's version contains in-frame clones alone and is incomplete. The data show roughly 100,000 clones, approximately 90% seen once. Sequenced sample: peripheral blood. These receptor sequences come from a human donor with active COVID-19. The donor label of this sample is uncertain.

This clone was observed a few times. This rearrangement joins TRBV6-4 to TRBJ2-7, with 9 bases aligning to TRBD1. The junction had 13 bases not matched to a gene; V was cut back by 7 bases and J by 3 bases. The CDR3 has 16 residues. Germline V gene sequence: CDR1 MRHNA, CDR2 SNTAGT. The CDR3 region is CASTGGRDRVHYEQYF. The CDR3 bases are TGTGCCAGCACCGGTGGCCGGGACAGGGTTCACTACGAGCAGTACTTC.

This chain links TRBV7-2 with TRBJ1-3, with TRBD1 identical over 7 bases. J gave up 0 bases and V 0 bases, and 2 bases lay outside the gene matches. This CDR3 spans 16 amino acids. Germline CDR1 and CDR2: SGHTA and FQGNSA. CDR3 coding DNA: TGTGCCAGCAGCTTAGCGGGGACAGCCTCTGGAAACACCATATATTTT. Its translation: CASSLAGTASGNTIYF.

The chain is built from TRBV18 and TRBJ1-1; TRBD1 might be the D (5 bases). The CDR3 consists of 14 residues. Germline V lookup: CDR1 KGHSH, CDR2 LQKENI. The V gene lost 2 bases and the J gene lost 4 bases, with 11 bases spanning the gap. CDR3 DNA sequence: TGTGCCAGCTCACCAATCCAGGGTACCACTGAAGCTTTCTTT. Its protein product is CASSPIQGTTEAFF.

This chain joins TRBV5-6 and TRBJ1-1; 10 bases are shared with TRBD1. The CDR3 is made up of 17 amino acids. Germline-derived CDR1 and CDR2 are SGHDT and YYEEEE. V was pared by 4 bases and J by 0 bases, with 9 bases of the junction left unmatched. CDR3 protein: CASSIRDRGSMNTEAFF. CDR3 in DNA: TGTGCCAGCAGCATCCGGGACAGGGGATCCATGAACACTGAAGCTTTCTTT.

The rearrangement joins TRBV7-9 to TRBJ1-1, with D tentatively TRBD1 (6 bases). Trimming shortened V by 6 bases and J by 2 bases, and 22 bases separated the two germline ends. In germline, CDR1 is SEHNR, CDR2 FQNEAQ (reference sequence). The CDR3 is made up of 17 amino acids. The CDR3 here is CASRIPTGTRPNTEAFF. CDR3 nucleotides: TGTGCCAGCAGGATCCCGACAGGCACACGACCCAACACTGAAGCTTTCTTT.

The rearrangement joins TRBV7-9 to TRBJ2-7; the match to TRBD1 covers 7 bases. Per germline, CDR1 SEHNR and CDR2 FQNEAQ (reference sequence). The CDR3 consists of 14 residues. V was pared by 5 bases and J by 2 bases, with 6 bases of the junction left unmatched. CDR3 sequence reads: CASSPRGSPYEQYF. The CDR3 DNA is TGTGCCAGCAGCCCCAGGGGGTCGCCCTACGAGCAGTACTTC.

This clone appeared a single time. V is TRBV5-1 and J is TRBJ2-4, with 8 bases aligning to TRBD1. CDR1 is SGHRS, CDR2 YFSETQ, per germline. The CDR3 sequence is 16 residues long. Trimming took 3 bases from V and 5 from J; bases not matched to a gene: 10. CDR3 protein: CASSSGGRTGQNIQYF. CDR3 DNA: TGCGCCAGCAGCTCCGGAGGGCGGACAGGGCAAAACATTCAGTACTTC.

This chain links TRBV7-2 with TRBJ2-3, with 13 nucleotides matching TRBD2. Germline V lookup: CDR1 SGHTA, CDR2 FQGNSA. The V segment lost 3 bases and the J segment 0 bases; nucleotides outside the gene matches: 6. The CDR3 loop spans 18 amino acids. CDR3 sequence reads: CASSFTGLAGHSTDTQYF. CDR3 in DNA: TGTGCCAGCAGCTTTACGGGACTAGCGGGACACAGCACAGATACGCAGTATTTT.

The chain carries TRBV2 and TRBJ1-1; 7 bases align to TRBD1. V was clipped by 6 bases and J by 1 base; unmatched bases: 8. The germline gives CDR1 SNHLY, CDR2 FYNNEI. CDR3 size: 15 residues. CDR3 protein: CASRERGLANTEAFF. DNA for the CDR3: TGTGCCAGCAGGGAGAGGGGGCTCGCGAACACTGAAGCTTTCTTT.

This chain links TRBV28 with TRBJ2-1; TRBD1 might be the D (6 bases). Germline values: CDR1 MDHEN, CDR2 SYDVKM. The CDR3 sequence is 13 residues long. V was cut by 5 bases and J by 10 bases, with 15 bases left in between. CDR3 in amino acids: CASSRGIVEEQFF. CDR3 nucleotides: TGTGCCAGCAGTAGGGGGATTGTTGAGGAGCAGTTCTTC.

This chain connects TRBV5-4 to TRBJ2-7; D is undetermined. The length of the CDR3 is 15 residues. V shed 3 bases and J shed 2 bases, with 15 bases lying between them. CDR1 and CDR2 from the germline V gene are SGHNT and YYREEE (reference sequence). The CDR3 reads CASSSLGGEAYEQYF. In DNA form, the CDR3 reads TGTGCCAGCAGCTCGCTTGGTGGAGAGGCCTACGAGCAGTACTTC.

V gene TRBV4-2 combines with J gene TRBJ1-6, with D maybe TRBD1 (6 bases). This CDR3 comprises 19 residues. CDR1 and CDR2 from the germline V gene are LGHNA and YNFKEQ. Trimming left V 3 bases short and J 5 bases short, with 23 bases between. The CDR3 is CASSQTDPTGSRNNSPLHF. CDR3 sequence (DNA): TGTGCCAGCAGCCAGACCGACCCTACAGGGAGTCGGAATAATTCACCCCTCCACTTT.

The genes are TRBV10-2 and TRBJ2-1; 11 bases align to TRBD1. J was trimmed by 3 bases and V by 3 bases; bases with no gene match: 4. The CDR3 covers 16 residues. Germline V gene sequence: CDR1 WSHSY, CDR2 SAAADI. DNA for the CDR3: TGCGCCAGCAGTGATTCTGGGACAGGGGGCTACAATGAGCAGTTCTTC. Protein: CASSDSGTGGYNEQFF.

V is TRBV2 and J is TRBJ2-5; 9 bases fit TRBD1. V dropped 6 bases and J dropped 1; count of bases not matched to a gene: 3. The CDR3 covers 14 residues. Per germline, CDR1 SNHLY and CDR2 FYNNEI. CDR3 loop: CASRTGGAQETQYF. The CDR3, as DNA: TGTGCCAGCAGGACAGGGGGGGCCCAAGAGACCCAGTACTTC.

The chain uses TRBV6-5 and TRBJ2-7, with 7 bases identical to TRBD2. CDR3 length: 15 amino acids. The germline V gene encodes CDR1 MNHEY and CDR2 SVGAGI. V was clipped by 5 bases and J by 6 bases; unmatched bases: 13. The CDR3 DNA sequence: TGTGCCAGCAGTCCGCTCGGGAGGCGATTAGGCGAGCAGTACTTC. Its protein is CASSPLGRRLGEQYF.

The CDR3 bases are TGTGCCAGTAGTCTGAATTTCGGAGGGATTACTAACAATGAGCAGTTCTTC. As protein: CASSLNFGGITNNEQFF. The V call is TRBV19, the J call TRBJ2-1, with D perhaps matching TRBD2 (6 bases). From germline, CDR1 is LNHDA and CDR2 SQIVND (reference sequence). The germline V and J ends were trimmed by 5 bases and 5 bases, with 22 bases remaining between them. The CDR3 extends over 17 amino acids.